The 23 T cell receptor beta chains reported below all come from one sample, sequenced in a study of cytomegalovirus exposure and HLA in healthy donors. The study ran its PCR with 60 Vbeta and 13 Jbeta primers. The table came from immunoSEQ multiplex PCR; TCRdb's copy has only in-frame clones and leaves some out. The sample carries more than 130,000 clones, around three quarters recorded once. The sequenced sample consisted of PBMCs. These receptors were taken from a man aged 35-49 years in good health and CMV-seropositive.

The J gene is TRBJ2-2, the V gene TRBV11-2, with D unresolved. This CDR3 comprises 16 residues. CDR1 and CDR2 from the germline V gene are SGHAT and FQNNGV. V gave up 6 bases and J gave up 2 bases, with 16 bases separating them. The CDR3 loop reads CASRSVTRRNTGELFF. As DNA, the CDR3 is TGTGCCAGCAGATCCGTGACCCGGAGAAACACCGGGGAGCTGTTTTTT.

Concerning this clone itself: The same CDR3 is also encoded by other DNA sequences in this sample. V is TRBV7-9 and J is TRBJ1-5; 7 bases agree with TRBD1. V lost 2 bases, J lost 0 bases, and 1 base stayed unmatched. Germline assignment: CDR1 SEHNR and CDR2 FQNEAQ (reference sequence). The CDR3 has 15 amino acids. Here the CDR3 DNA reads TGTGCCAGCAGCTTATCAGGGGGTAGCAATCAGCCCCAGCATTTT. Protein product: CASSLSGGSNQPQHF. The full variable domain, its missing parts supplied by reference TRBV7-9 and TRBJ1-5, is DTGVSQNPRHKITKRGQNVTFRCDPISEHNRLYWYRQTLGQGPEFLTYFQNEAQLEKSRLLSDRFSAERPKGSFSTLEIQRTEQGDSAMYLCASSLSGGSNQPQHFGDGTRLSIL.

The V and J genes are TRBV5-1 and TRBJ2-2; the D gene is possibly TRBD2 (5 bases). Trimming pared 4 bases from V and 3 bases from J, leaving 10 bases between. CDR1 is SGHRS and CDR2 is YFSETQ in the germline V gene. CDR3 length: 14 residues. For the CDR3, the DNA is TGCGCCAGCAGCCCGCCGGGATACACCGGGGAGCTGTTTTTT. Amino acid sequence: CASSPPGYTGELFF.

The CDR3 region is CASKSGGAGLETQYF. CDR3 sequence (DNA): TGTGCCAGCAAATCAGGGGGCGCGGGCTTGGAGACCCAGTACTTC. The chain employs TRBV27 and TRBJ2-5, with 8 bases matching TRBD1. The CDR3 length is 15 residues. Trimming at V came to 7 bases and at J to 5 bases, leaving 12 bases not matched to a gene. The germline V gene encodes CDR1 MNHEY and CDR2 SMNVEV (reference sequence).

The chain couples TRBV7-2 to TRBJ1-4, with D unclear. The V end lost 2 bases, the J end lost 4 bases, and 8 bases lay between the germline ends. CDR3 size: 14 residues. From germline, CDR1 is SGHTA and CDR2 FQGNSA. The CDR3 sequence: CASSLTGSNEKLFF. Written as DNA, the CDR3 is TGTGCCAGCAGCTTAACCGGGAGTAATGAAAAACTGTTTTTT.

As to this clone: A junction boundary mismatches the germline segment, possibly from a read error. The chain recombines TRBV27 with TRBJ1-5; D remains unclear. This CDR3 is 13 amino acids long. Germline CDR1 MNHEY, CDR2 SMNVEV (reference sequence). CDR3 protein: CASSSRSSQPQHF. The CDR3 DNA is TGTGCCAGCTCTAGTAGGAGCAGTCAGCCCCAGCATTTT.

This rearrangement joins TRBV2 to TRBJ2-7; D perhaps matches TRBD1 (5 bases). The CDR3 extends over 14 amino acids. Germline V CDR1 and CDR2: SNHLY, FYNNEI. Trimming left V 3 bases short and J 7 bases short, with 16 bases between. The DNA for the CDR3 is TGTGCCAGCAGTGATTTTGAAACAGGCGGTGAGCAGTACTTC. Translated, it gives CASSDFETGGEQYF.

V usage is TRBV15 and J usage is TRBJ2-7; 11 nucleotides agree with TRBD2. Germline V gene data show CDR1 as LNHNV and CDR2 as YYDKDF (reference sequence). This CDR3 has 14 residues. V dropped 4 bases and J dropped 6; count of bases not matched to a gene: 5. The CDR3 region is CATSTEGLAGEQYF. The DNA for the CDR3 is TGTGCCACCAGCACCGAAGGACTAGCGGGCGAGCAGTACTTC.

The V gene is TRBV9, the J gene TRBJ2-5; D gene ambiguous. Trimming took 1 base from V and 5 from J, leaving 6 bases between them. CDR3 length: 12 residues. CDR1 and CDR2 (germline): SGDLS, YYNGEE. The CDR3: CASSVSGETQYF. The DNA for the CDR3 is TGTGCCAGCAGCGTATCCGGGGAGACCCAGTACTTC. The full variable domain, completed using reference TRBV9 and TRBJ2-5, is DSGVTQTPKHLITATGQRVTLRCSPRSGDLSVYWYQQSLDQGLQFLIQYYNGEERAKGNILERFSAQQFPDLHSELNLSSLELGDSALYFCASSVSGETQYFGPGTRLLVL.

For the CDR3, the DNA is TGTGCCAGCAGTCGGGGGGGTCGAGAGCAGTACTTC. Amino acids: CASSRGGREQYF. The gene calls are TRBV2 and TRBJ2-7; 8 bases align to TRBD2. V shed 5 bases, J shed 7 bases, and the junction held 4 bases outside the gene matches. Germline V gene data show CDR1 as SNHLY and CDR2 as FYNNEI. The CDR3 is 12 amino acids.

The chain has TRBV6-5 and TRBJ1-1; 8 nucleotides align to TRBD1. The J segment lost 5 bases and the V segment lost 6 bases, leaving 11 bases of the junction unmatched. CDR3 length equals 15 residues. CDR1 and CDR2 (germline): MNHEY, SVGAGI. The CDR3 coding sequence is TGTGCCAGCAGACCGACAGGGGCGGTTCGGACTGAAGCTTTCTTT. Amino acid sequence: CASRPTGAVRTEAFF.

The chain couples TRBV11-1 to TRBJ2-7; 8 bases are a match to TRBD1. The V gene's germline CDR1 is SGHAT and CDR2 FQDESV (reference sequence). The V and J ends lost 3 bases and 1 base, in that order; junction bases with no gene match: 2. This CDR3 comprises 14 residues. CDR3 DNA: TGTGCCAGCAGCTTCGACAGGGGTTCCTACGAGCAGTACTTC. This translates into CASSFDRGSYEQYF.

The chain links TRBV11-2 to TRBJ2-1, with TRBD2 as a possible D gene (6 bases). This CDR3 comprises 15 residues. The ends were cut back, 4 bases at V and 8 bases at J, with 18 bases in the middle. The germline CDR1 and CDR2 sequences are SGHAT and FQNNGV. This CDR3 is CASSSGETRLDEQFF. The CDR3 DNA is TGTGCCAGCAGCTCCGGGGAGACTAGGTTGGATGAGCAGTTCTTC.

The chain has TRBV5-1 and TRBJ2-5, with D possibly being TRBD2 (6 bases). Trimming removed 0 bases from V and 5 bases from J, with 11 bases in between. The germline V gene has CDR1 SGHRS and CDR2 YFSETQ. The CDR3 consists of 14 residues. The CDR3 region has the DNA TGCGCCAGCAGCTTGGGCGGAGGGGTTGAGACCCAGTACTTC. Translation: CASSLGGGVETQYF.

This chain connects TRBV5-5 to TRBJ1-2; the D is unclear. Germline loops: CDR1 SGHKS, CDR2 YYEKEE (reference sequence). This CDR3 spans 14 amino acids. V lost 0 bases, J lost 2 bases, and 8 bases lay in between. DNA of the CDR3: TGTGCCAGCAGCTTGGCCGCGGGGAACTATGGCTACACCTTC. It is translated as CASSLAAGNYGYTF.

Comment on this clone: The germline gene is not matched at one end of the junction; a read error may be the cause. CDR3 protein: CAASRDFGTGYEQYF. The CDR3 DNA reads TGTGCCGCCAGCAGAGATTTCGGGACAGGCTACGAGCAGTACTTC. The J gene is TRBJ2-7, the V gene TRBV15; the match to TRBD1 covers 8 bases. The CDR3 runs 15 residues. CDR1 LNHNV and CDR2 YYDKDF come from the germline V gene (reference sequence). Together with reference TRBV15 and TRBJ2-7, the CDR3 gives the full variable domain: DAMVIQNPRYQVTQFGKPVTLSCSQTLNHNVMYWYQQKSSQAPKLLFHYYDKDFNNEADTPDNFQSRRPNTSFCFLDIRSPGLGDTAMYLCAASRDFGTGYEQYFGPGTRLTVT.

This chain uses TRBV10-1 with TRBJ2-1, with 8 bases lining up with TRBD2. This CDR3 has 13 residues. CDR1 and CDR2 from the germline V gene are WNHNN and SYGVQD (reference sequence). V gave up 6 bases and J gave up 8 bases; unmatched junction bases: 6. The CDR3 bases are TGCGCCAGCAGCACGCGGGGGGCTGATGAGCAGTTCTTC. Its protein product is CASSTRGADEQFF.

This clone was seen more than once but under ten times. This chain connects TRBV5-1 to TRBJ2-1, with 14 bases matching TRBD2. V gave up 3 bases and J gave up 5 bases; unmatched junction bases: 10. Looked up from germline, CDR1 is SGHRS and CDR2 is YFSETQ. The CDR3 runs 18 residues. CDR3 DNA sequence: TGCGCCAGCAGCTCGCGACTAGCGGGGGGGCTTGGTGACAATGAGCAGTTCTTC. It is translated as CASSSRLAGGLGDNEQFF.

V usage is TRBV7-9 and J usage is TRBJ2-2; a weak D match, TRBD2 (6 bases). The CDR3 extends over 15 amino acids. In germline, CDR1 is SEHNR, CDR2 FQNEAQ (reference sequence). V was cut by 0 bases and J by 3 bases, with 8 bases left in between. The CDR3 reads CASSLATGDTGELFF. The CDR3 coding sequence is TGTGCCAGCAGCTTAGCGACGGGGGACACCGGGGAGCTGTTTTTT.

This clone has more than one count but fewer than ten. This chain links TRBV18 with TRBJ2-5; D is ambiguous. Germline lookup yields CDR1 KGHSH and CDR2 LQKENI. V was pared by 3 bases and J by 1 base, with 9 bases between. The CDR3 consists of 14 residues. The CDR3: CASSPRTVQETQYF. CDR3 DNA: TGTGCCAGCTCACCCCGTACGGTCCAAGAGACCCAGTACTTC.

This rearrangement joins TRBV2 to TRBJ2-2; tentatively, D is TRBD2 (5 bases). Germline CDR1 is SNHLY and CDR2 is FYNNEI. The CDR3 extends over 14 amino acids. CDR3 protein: CAGEKNRVTGELFF. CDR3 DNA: TGTGCTGGGGAGAAAAACAGAGTCACCGGGGAGCTGTTTTTT.

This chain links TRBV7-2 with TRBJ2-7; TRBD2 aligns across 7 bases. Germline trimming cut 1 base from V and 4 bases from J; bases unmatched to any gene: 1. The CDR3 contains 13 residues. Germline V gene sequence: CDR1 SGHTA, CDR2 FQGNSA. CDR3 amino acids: CASSLGREYEQYF. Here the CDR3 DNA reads TGTGCCAGCAGCTTAGGGCGGGAGTACGAGCAGTACTTC.

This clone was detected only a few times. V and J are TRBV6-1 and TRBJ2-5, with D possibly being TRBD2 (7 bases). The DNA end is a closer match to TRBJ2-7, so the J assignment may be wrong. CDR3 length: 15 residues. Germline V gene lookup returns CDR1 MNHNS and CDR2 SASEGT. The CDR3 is CATSNRGEGGYEQYF. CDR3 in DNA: TGTGCCACCTCGAATCGGGGGGAGGGGGGCTACGAGCAGTACTTC.